The rows below give T cell receptor beta chains drawn from one sample of a study of blood T cell repertoires in COVID-19. Libraries were prepared by immunoSEQ multiplex PCR; TCRdb keeps only in-frame clonotypes and omits some of them. This table has around 250,000 clones, around 84% appearing once. Specimen: PBMCs or T cells enriched from blood (not recorded which). All receptors derive from a man between 18 and 29 years old who had recovered from COVID-19. Both conserved end residues are part of each CDR3. The order of the fields is clone size, V gene, D gene, J gene, CDR3 protein, CDR3 DNA. D genes are given only for firm matches. Part of the rows lack a size; the others show once, few, many or a class for expanded clones.

abundance: NA
v_gene: TRBV11-2
d_gene: NA
j_gene: TRBJ1-2
CDR3aa: CASSATGDGYTF
CDR3nt: TGTGCCAGCAGCGCGACGGGGGACGGCTACACCTTC

abundance: NA
v_gene: TRBV5-4
d_gene: NA
j_gene: TRBJ2-3
CDR3aa: CASSLKQSPSTDTQYF
CDR3nt: TGTGCCAGCAGCTTAAAACAGAGCCCTAGCACAGATACGCAGTATTTT

abundance: NA
v_gene: TRBV18
d_gene: NA
j_gene: TRBJ2-7
CDR3aa: CASSPPKAEPSSSYEQYF
CDR3nt: TGTGCCAGCTCACCACCCAAAGCGGAACCCTCGAGCTCCTACGAGCAGTACTTC

abundance: NA
v_gene: TRBV30
d_gene: NA
j_gene: TRBJ1-2
CDR3aa: CAWRGLSSPGYTF
CDR3nt: TGTGCCTGGAGAGGACTCAGCTCGCCCGGCTACACCTTC

abundance: NA
v_gene: TRBV7-2
d_gene: TRBD1
j_gene: TRBJ1-2
CDR3aa: CASSLGQGAGYGYTF
CDR3nt: TGTGCCAGCAGCTTAGGACAGGGGGCGGGCTATGGCTACACCTTC

abundance: NA
v_gene: TRBV6-4
d_gene: TRBD1
j_gene: TRBJ2-3
CDR3aa: CASSDSKGATDTQYF
CDR3nt: TGTGCCAGCAGTGACTCGAAGGGGGCGACAGATACGCAGTATTTT

abundance: NA
v_gene: TRBV5-6
d_gene: NA
j_gene: TRBJ2-2
CDR3aa: CASSISGTHNTGELFF
CDR3nt: TGTGCCAGCAGCATATCCGGGACACATAACACCGGGGAGCTGTTTTTT

abundance: NA
v_gene: TRBV7-2
d_gene: NA
j_gene: TRBJ2-1
CDR3aa: CASSLAWGSSAGRSYNEQFF
CDR3nt: TGTGCCAGCAGCTTAGCTTGGGGAAGTAGCGCGGGGAGATCCTACAATGAGCAGTTCTTC

abundance: NA
v_gene: TRBV29-1
d_gene: TRBD1
j_gene: TRBJ1-3
CDR3aa: CSVEETGGVNTIYF
CDR3nt: TGCAGCGTTGAAGAGACAGGGGGCGTTAACACCATATATTTT

abundance: NA
v_gene: TRBV4-1
d_gene: NA
j_gene: TRBJ1-3
CDR3aa: CASSPRRGVSGNTIYF
CDR3nt: TGCGCCAGCAGCCCTAGACGGGGGGTCTCTGGAAACACCATATATTTT

abundance: NA
v_gene: TRBV27
d_gene: NA
j_gene: TRBJ1-1
CDR3aa: CASSFSTGEAFF
CDR3nt: TGTGCCAGCAGTTTCTCCACAGGTGAAGCTTTCTTT

abundance: NA
v_gene: TRBV28
d_gene: TRBD1
j_gene: TRBJ1-2
CDR3aa: CASSLSGTGGFYGYTF
CDR3nt: TGTGCCAGCAGTTTATCCGGGACAGGAGGTTTCTATGGCTACACCTTC

abundance: NA
v_gene: TRBV11-2
d_gene: NA
j_gene: TRBJ2-5
CDR3aa: CASSSTVYQETQYF
CDR3nt: TGTGCCAGCAGCTCGACAGTTTACCAAGAGACCCAGTACTTC

abundance: NA
v_gene: TRBV3-1/TRBV3-2
d_gene: TRBD2
j_gene: TRBJ2-7
CDR3aa: CASSQASGSYEQYF
CDR3nt: TGTGCCAGCAGCCAGGCTAGCGGGAGTTACGAGCAGTACTTC

abundance: NA
v_gene: TRBV9
d_gene: TRBD2
j_gene: TRBJ2-5
CDR3aa: CASSVARVGLAGGETQYF
CDR3nt: TGTGCCAGCAGCGTAGCCAGGGTGGGACTAGCGGGAGGAGAGACCCAGTACTTC

abundance: few
v_gene: TRBV4-1
d_gene: TRBD2
j_gene: TRBJ2-7
CDR3aa: CASSQPTSGGTYEQYF
CDR3nt: TGCGCCAGCAGCCAACCGACTAGCGGGGGAACCTACGAGCAGTACTTC

abundance: NA
v_gene: TRBV18
d_gene: NA
j_gene: TRBJ1-5
CDR3aa: CASSSQNSNQPQHF
CDR3nt: TGTGCCAGCTCAAGTCAGAATAGCAATCAGCCCCAGCATTTT

abundance: few
v_gene: TRBV9
d_gene: NA
j_gene: TRBJ1-4
CDR3aa: CASSTGVQNEKLFF
CDR3nt: TGTGCCAGCAGCACGGGAGTTCAAAATGAAAAACTGTTTTTT

abundance: NA
v_gene: TRBV24-1
d_gene: NA
j_gene: TRBJ1-2
CDR3aa: CATFPAEPLNYGYTF
CDR3nt: TGTGCCACCTTTCCCGCGGAGCCCCTTAACTATGGCTACACCTTC

abundance: NA
v_gene: TRBV6-5
d_gene: NA
j_gene: TRBJ1-2
CDR3aa: CASRLGHPGGYGYTF
CDR3nt: TGTGCCAGCAGGCTGGGACACCCCGGAGGTTATGGCTACACCTTC

abundance: NA
v_gene: TRBV28
d_gene: TRBD1
j_gene: TRBJ1-5
CDR3aa: CASSSDRELGNQPQHF
CDR3nt: TGTGCCAGCAGTTCGGACAGGGAGCTTGGCAATCAGCCCCAGCATTTT

abundance: NA
v_gene: TRBV28
d_gene: TRBD2
j_gene: TRBJ2-5
CDR3aa: CASSWGTSGEETQYF
CDR3nt: TGTGCCAGCAGTTGGGGGACTAGCGGGGAAGAGACCCAGTACTTC

abundance: NA
v_gene: TRBV5-1
d_gene: TRBD2
j_gene: TRBJ2-6
CDR3aa: CASSLGREAAGANVLTF
CDR3nt: TGCGCCAGCAGCTTGGGGCGGGAGGCCGCAGGGGCCAACGTCCTGACTTTC

abundance: NA
v_gene: TRBV6-4
d_gene: TRBD1
j_gene: TRBJ2-2
CDR3aa: CASSDSTGSGELFF
CDR3nt: TGTGCCAGCAGTGACTCGACAGGGTCCGGGGAGCTGTTTTTT

abundance: NA
v_gene: TRBV5-1
d_gene: NA
j_gene: TRBJ2-5
CDR3aa: CASSLDQGLQTQYF
CDR3nt: TGCGCCAGCAGCTTGGACCAGGGTTTACAGACCCAGTACTTC

abundance: NA
v_gene: TRBV27
d_gene: NA
j_gene: TRBJ1-1
CDR3aa: CASSPTPGRGNTEAFF
CDR3nt: TGTGCCAGCAGTCCCACTCCTGGCAGGGGAAACACTGAAGCTTTCTTT

abundance: NA
v_gene: TRBV4-1
d_gene: NA
j_gene: TRBJ1-5
CDR3aa: CASSPDSLQPQHF
CDR3nt: TGCGCCAGCAGCCCGGACAGCCTTCAGCCCCAGCATTTT

abundance: NA
v_gene: TRBV2
d_gene: TRBD1
j_gene: TRBJ1-1
CDR3aa: CASNPRDRGNTEAFF
CDR3nt: TGTGCCAGCAACCCCCGGGACAGGGGGAACACTGAAGCTTTCTTT

abundance: NA
v_gene: TRBV7-3
d_gene: TRBD2
j_gene: TRBJ2-1
CDR3aa: CASSLRGAGVFAGEQFF
CDR3nt: TGTGCCAGCAGCTTAAGGGGCGCGGGAGTCTTCGCTGGTGAGCAGTTCTTC

abundance: NA
v_gene: TRBV27
d_gene: NA
j_gene: TRBJ1-2
CDR3aa: CASSPAHRNYGYTF
CDR3nt: TGTGCCAGCAGTCCTGCACACCGTAACTATGGCTACACCTTC

abundance: NA
v_gene: TRBV7-9
d_gene: NA
j_gene: TRBJ2-7
CDR3aa: CASSTHRAGGEQYF
CDR3nt: TGTGCCAGCAGCACCCACCGAGCAGGAGGCGAGCAGTACTTC

abundance: NA
v_gene: TRBV3-1/TRBV3-2
d_gene: TRBD1
j_gene: TRBJ1-4
CDR3aa: CASSTQGAIEKLFF
CDR3nt: TGTGCCAGCAGCACACAGGGGGCGATTGAAAAACTGTTTTTT

abundance: NA
v_gene: TRBV12-3/TRBV12-4
d_gene: NA
j_gene: TRBJ1-2
CDR3aa: CASSLFPTEGYTF
CDR3nt: TGTGCCAGCAGTTTATTCCCAACGGAGGGCTACACCTTC

abundance: NA
v_gene: TRBV5-6
d_gene: NA
j_gene: TRBJ2-5
CDR3aa: CASSRNIETQYF
CDR3nt: TGTGCCAGCAGCAGAAACATCGAGACCCAGTACTTC

abundance: NA
v_gene: TRBV3-1/TRBV3-2
d_gene: TRBD2
j_gene: TRBJ2-1
CDR3aa: CASSQELGTGLAYNEQFF
CDR3nt: TGTGCCAGCAGCCAAGAGTTGGGGACGGGACTAGCATACAATGAGCAGTTCTTC

abundance: once
v_gene: TRBV19
d_gene: TRBD1
j_gene: TRBJ2-1
CDR3aa: CASSIARDRVYNEQFF
CDR3nt: TGTGCCAGTAGTATCGCGCGGGACAGGGTATACAATGAGCAGTTCTTC

abundance: NA
v_gene: TRBV5-1
d_gene: TRBD1
j_gene: TRBJ2-5
CDR3aa: CASSAWGTGVLETQYF
CDR3nt: TGCGCCAGCAGCGCGTGGGGTACAGGGGTGCTGGAGACCCAGTACTTC

abundance: NA
v_gene: TRBV10-2
d_gene: NA
j_gene: TRBJ1-1
CDR3aa: CASSPGWAGAFF
CDR3nt: TGCGCCAGCAGCCCCGGCTGGGCCGGAGCTTTCTTT

abundance: NA
v_gene: TRBV2
d_gene: NA
j_gene: TRBJ2-7
CDR3aa: CASSEFGERYF
CDR3nt: TGTGCCAGCAGTGAATTCGGGGAAAGGTACTTC

abundance: NA
v_gene: TRBV5-1
d_gene: TRBD2
j_gene: TRBJ2-3
CDR3aa: CASSNGLADTQYF
CDR3nt: TGCGCCAGCAGCAATGGACTAGCGGATACGCAGTATTTT

abundance: NA
v_gene: TRBV29-1
d_gene: NA
j_gene: TRBJ2-5
CDR3aa: CSATPPEGPQETQYF
CDR3nt: TGCAGCGCCACACCCCCGGAGGGCCCCCAAGAGACCCAGTACTTC

abundance: NA
v_gene: TRBV10-2
d_gene: TRBD1
j_gene: TRBJ2-7
CDR3aa: CASSRGTGQEQYF
CDR3nt: TGCGCCAGCAGCCGAGGGACAGGACAAGAGCAGTACTTC

abundance: NA
v_gene: TRBV6-1
d_gene: NA
j_gene: TRBJ1-2
CDR3aa: CASSEEQLYGYTF
CDR3nt: TGTGCCAGCAGTGAAGAACAGCTCTATGGCTACACCTTC

abundance: once
v_gene: TRBV3-1/TRBV3-2
d_gene: NA
j_gene: TRBJ2-1
CDR3aa: CASSLFKGLPMNNEQFF
CDR3nt: TGTGCCAGCAGCCTCTTTAAAGGACTTCCCATGAACAATGAGCAGTTCTTC

abundance: NA
v_gene: TRBV4-1
d_gene: TRBD1
j_gene: TRBJ1-2
CDR3aa: CASSSPGTGGEVGGYTF
CDR3nt: TGCGCCAGCAGCTCGCCGGGGACAGGGGGCGAAGTGGGTGGCTACACCTTC

abundance: NA
v_gene: TRBV7-9
d_gene: NA
j_gene: TRBJ1-1
CDR3aa: CASSLAFGEAFF
CDR3nt: TGTGCCAGCAGCTTAGCGTTCGGTGAAGCTTTCTTT

abundance: NA
v_gene: TRBV7-2
d_gene: TRBD1
j_gene: TRBJ2-7
CDR3aa: CASSLGQVIGHEQYF
CDR3nt: TGTGCCAGCAGCTTGGGACAGGTTATAGGGCACGAGCAGTACTTC

abundance: NA
v_gene: TRBV5-1
d_gene: TRBD2
j_gene: TRBJ2-7
CDR3aa: CASSLAGLVSSYYEQYF
CDR3nt: TGCGCCAGCAGCTTGGCGGGACTAGTGTCTTCCTACTACGAGCAGTACTTC

abundance: NA
v_gene: TRBV7-9
d_gene: TRBD1
j_gene: TRBJ2-3
CDR3aa: CASSLEGQGITDTQYF
CDR3nt: TGTGCCAGCAGCTTAGAAGGACAGGGAATCACAGATACGCAGTATTTT

abundance: once
v_gene: TRBV15
d_gene: TRBD2
j_gene: TRBJ2-3
CDR3aa: CATSRQYGTSGGDLGTQYF
CDR3nt: TGTGCCACCAGCAGGCAATACGGGACTAGCGGGGGGGACCTGGGTACGCAGTATTTT

abundance: once
v_gene: TRBV9
d_gene: TRBD2
j_gene: TRBJ2-2
CDR3aa: CASSVGASGRAGELFF
CDR3nt: TGTGCCAGCAGCGTAGGAGCTAGCGGGAGGGCCGGGGAGCTGTTTTTT

abundance: NA
v_gene: TRBV6-5
d_gene: NA
j_gene: TRBJ1-6
CDR3aa: CASSYSEGAYNSPLHF
CDR3nt: TGTGCCAGCAGTTACTCGGAGGGTGCCTATAATTCACCCCTCCACTTT

abundance: few
v_gene: TRBV5-1
d_gene: NA
j_gene: TRBJ1-1
CDR3aa: CASSEGINRVQAFF
CDR3nt: TGCGCCAGCAGCGAAGGAATCAACAGGGTTCAAGCTTTCTTT

abundance: NA
v_gene: TRBV10-1
d_gene: TRBD1
j_gene: TRBJ1-2
CDR3aa: CASSERAGTGGAGGYTF
CDR3nt: TGCGCCAGCAGTGAACGAGCCGGGACAGGGGGCGCGGGTGGCTACACCTTC

abundance: NA
v_gene: TRBV29-1
d_gene: TRBD2
j_gene: TRBJ2-7
CDR3aa: CSVSPGLASTEQYF
CDR3nt: TGCAGCGTCAGCCCGGGACTAGCGAGTACCGAGCAGTACTTC

abundance: NA
v_gene: TRBV18
d_gene: NA
j_gene: TRBJ1-5
CDR3aa: CASSPPGTPVDQPQHF
CDR3nt: TGTGCCAGCTCACCTCCCGGGACACCGGTTGATCAGCCCCAGCATTTT

abundance: NA
v_gene: TRBV18
d_gene: TRBD1
j_gene: TRBJ2-1
CDR3aa: CASSVRRQGVNNEQFF
CDR3nt: TGTGCCAGCTCAGTCAGGAGACAGGGGGTTAACAATGAGCAGTTCTTC

abundance: NA
v_gene: TRBV6-1
d_gene: NA
j_gene: TRBJ1-5
CDR3aa: CASSELPGLGNQPQHF
CDR3nt: TGTGCCAGCAGTGAATTACCCGGGTTGGGCAATCAGCCCCAGCATTTT

abundance: few
v_gene: TRBV4-2
d_gene: TRBD1
j_gene: TRBJ2-7
CDR3aa: CASSQDAGGYSYEQYF
CDR3nt: TGTGCCAGCAGCCAAGATGCAGGGGGTTACTCCTACGAGCAGTACTTC

abundance: NA
v_gene: TRBV7-8
d_gene: NA
j_gene: TRBJ2-1
CDR3aa: CASSPGTFGEQFF
CDR3nt: TGTGCCAGCAGCCCAGGGACTTTCGGTGAGCAGTTCTTC